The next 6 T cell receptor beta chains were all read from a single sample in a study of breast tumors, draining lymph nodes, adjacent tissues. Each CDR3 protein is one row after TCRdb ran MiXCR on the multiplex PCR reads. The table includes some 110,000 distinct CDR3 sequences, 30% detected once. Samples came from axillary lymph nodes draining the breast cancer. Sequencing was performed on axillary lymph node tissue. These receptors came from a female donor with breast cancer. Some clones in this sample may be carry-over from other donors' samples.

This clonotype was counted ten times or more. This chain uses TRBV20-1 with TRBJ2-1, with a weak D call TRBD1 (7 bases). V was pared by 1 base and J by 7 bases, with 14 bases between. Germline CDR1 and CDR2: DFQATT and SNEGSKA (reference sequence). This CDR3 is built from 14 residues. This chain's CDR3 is CSARVQGGGNEQFF. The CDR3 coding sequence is TGCAGTGCTAGAGTTCAGGGGGGCGGGAATGAGCAGTTCTTC.

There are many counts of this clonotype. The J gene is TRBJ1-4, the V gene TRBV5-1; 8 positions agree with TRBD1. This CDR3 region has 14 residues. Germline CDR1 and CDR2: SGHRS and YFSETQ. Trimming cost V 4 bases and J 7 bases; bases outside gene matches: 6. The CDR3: CASSAGTGGEKLFF. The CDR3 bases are TGCGCCAGCAGCGCCGGGACAGGTGGTGAAAAACTGTTTTTT.

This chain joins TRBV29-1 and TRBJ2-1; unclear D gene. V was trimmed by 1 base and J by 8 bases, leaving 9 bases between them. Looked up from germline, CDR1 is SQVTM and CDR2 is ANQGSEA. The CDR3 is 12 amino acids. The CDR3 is CSVEVRYYEQFF. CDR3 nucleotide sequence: TGCAGCGTTGAAGTAAGGTACTATGAGCAGTTCTTC.

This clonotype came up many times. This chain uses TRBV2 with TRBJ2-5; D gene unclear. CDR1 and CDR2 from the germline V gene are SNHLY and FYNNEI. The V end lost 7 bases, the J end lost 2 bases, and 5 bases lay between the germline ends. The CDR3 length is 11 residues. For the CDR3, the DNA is TGTGCCAGCATTTTGCAAGAGACCCAGTACTTC. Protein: CASILQETQYF.

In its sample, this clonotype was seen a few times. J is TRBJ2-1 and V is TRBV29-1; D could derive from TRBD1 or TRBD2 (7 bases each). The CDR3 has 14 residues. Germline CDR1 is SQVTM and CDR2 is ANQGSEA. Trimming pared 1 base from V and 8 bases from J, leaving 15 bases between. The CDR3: CSVEGTRGGDEQFF. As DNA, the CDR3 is TGCAGCGTTGAAGGTACCAGGGGGGGCGATGAGCAGTTCTTC.

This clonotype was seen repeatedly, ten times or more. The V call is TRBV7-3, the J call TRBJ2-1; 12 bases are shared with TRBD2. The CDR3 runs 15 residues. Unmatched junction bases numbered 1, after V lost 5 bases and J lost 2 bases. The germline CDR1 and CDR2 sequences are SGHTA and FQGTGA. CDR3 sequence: CASSRTSGAYNEQFF. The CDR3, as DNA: TGTGCCAGCAGCCGGACTAGCGGGGCCTACAATGAGCAGTTCTTC.